The clone carrying this T cell receptor beta chain was recorded many times. Its antigen is still unknown. The data originate from a study of T cells in Graves' hyperthyroidism and ophthalmopathy. Study-wide points: Blood also showed most of the thyroid clonotypes that were expanded above 0.001.

This CDR3 is 14 amino acids long. The V end lost 6 bases, the J end lost 5 bases, and 17 bases lay between the germline ends. RNA transcripts were the template for amplifying TCR beta CDR3 regions. TCR CDR3 underwent first-round RT-PCR with the HTBI primer set. TCRdb ran MiXCR on the multiplex PCR reads and lists one entry per CDR3 protein. The sample has roughly 600,000 distinct CDR3 sequences, roughly 15% seen once. Extraction of PBMCs used around 9.6 ml of fresh peripheral blood. Sequenced: blood. V and J are TRBV12-3 or TRBV12-4 and TRBJ2-7, with D maybe TRBD2 (7 bases). This sequence originates from a woman aged 50 to 60 with Graves' ophthalmopathy. CDR3: CASRLRGARNEQYF. Written as DNA, the CDR3 is TGTGCCAGCAGGCTACGGGGGGCGAGAAACGAGCAGTACTTC.